The rows below give T cell receptor beta chains drawn from one sample of a study of shared clonotypes between healthy human individuals. Sequencing used immunoSEQ multiplex PCR; TCRdb keeps in-frame clones, though not all of them. The sample consists of 450,000 to 500,000 clones, approximately 78% of them appearing once. Sequencing used PBMCs. The receptor source for this set is a woman aged 40 to 50 in good health. Some clones in this sample may be carry-over from other donors' samples. CDR3s include the opening cysteine and the closing phenylalanine or tryptophan. D genes are given only for firm matches. Size is stated for part of the rows, as once, few or many counts, or as a class when the clone is expanded.

>-|-|TRBJ2-1|TRBV27|17
TGTGCCAGCAGTTGGAGGGAGACAAGTAGCTCCTACAATGAGCAGTTCTTC
CASSWRETSSSYNEQFF
>-|-|TRBJ2-5|TRBV20-1|10
TGCAGTGCTAGAAAGGGGACCCAGTACTTC
CSARKGTQYF
>once|TRBD2|TRBJ2-3|TRBV4-3|13
TGCGCCAGCAGTTCTCTGCGGGGGGATACGCAGTATTTT
CASSSLRGDTQYF
>-|-|TRBJ2-3|TRBV11-2|15
TGTGCCAGCAGCTTATCGGGCGTTAGCACAGATACGCAGTATTTT
CASSLSGVSTDTQYF
>-|-|TRBJ1-1|TRBV7-9|13
TGTGCCAGCAGCTTTGTGGAGGACACTGAAGCTTTCTTT
CASSFVEDTEAFF
>-|-|TRBJ2-7|TRBV5-6|14
TGTGCCAGCAGCTGGAGGGCCCGGAGGGATGAGCAGTACTTC
CASSWRARRDEQYF
>-|TRBD2|TRBJ2-1|TRBV7-2|13
TGTGCCAGCAGAATAGCGGGAGCTTATGAGCAGTTCTTC
CASRIAGAYEQFF
>-|-|TRBJ1-2|TRBV11-2|13
TGTGCCAGCAGCTTAATGGGCCCCTATGGCTACACCTTC
CASSLMGPYGYTF
>-|-|TRBJ1-4|TRBV28|15
TGTGCCAGCAGTTCTGGGGTCGTGGGACGCGAAAAACTGTTTTTT
CASSSGVVGREKLFF
>-|TRBD1|TRBJ2-3|TRBV14|18
TGTGCCAGCAGCCAAGGAGGGGGCCTTTTCGCGTTCACAGATACGCAGTATTTT
CASSQGGGLFAFTDTQYF
>-|TRBD1|TRBJ2-1|TRBV5-4|15
TGTGCCAGCAGCTTAGGGACAGGGAGGTACAATGAGCAGTTCTTC
CASSLGTGRYNEQFF
>once|-|TRBJ1-5|TRBV12-2|16
TGTGCAAGTCGCCCTCGCCAGGGGAGGGAGTGGCAGCCCCAGCATTTT
CASRPRQGREWQPQHF
>-|-|TRBJ1-2|TRBV5-1|16
TGCGCCAGCAGCTTGGGAATGTCAGCAGGAGGCTATGGCTACACCTTC
CASSLGMSAGGYGYTF
>-|-|TRBJ1-1|TRBV15|15
TGTGCCACCAGCAGGGAGGCAGGGGCGAACACTGAAGCTTTCTTT
CATSREAGANTEAFF
>few|-|TRBJ1-3|TRBV7-2|13
TGTGCCAGCAGCATAAGAGGTGGAAACACCATATATTTT
CASSIRGGNTIYF
>-|-|TRBJ1-2|TRBV5-4|12
TGTGCCAGCAGCCCCCCAGGCTATGGCTACACCTTC
CASSPPGYGYTF
>few|-|TRBJ1-1|TRBV29-1|13
TGCAGCGGAGCGGGACACACGAACACTGAAGCTTTCTTT
CSGAGHTNTEAFF
>-|-|TRBJ2-5|TRBV7-2|15
TGTGCCAGCAGCTTAGCCGTAGGGTTCGGGGAGACCCAGTACTTC
CASSLAVGFGETQYF
>-|-|TRBJ1-4|TRBV28|17
TGTGCCAGCAGTTTAGGGCTAACAGGGACAACTAATGAAAAACTGTTTTTT
CASSLGLTGTTNEKLFF
>-|-|TRBJ2-1|TRBV9|13
TGTGCCAGCAGCCTCGAAGGGGGGGGTGAGCAGTTCTTC
CASSLEGGGEQFF
>-|TRBD2|TRBJ2-5|TRBV28|18
TGTGCCAGCAGCTCGGGACTAGCGGGAGTAGGGGTCGGTGAGACCCAGTACTTC
CASSSGLAGVGVGETQYF
>-|-|TRBJ2-2|TRBV10-3|15
TGTGCCACCGGGTCGTCACTCCTGAACACCGGGGAGCTGTTTTTT
CATGSSLLNTGELFF
>-|-|TRBJ2-1|TRBV6-5|13
TGTGCCAGCAGTTACGGCAGGTACAATGAGCAGTTCTTC
CASSYGRYNEQFF
>many|-|TRBJ2-7|TRBV5-1|14
TGCGCCAGCAGGTTTACTTACAGGGCCTACGAGCAGTACTTC
CASRFTYRAYEQYF
>-|-|TRBJ1-2|TRBV28|12
TGTGCCAGCTGGGGGTCTAACTATGGCTACACCTTC
CASWGSNYGYTF
>-|-|TRBJ1-2|TRBV27|16
TGTGCCAGCAGTTTCTATGCGGGGGGGGGTCTCGAGGGCTACACCTTC
CASSFYAGGGLEGYTF
>-|-|TRBJ2-1|TRBV13|16
TGTGCCAGCAGCTTAAAGGGACAAGTACTGTACAATGAGCAGTTCTTC
CASSLKGQVLYNEQFF
>-|-|TRBJ2-7|TRBV28|14
TGTGCCAGCAGTTTGTGGGGGGCTGAGTACGAGCAGTACTTC
CASSLWGAEYEQYF
>-|TRBD2|TRBJ2-7|TRBV5-1|17
TGCGCCAGCAGCTTGATGGGGACTAGCGGGAGGGCGGGCGAGCAGTACTTC
CASSLMGTSGRAGEQYF
>many|-|TRBJ2-7|TRBV27|13
TGTGCCAGCAGGGGTAGGACTGGCCACGAGCAGTACTTC
CASRGRTGHEQYF
>once|TRBD2|TRBJ2-5|TRBV7-2|16
TGTGCCAGCAGCTTAGGACTAGCGGGAAGCCAAGAGACCCAGTACTTC
CASSLGLAGSQETQYF
>few|-|TRBJ1-4|TRBV21-1|15
TGTGCCAGCAGCGAACAGGGGGCAACTAATGAAAAACTGTTTTTT
CASSEQGATNEKLFF
>-|TRBD1|TRBJ2-1|TRBV27|14
TGTGCCAGCAGTTCCGGGACAGGGCGATATGAGCAGTTCTTC
CASSSGTGRYEQFF
>-|TRBD1|TRBJ2-3|TRBV4-1|16
TGCGCCAGCAGCCGGGCCCCGGGACAGGGCACAGATACGCAGTATTTT
CASSRAPGQGTDTQYF
>-|-|TRBJ2-7|TRBV7-6|13
TGTGCCAGCGGCACCCCAGGGACCTACGAGCAGTACTTC
CASGTPGTYEQYF
>-|TRBD2|TRBJ2-3|TRBV6-4|16
TGTGCCAGCAGTGCGGTAGCGGGGGCTAGCACAGATACGCAGTATTTT
CASSAVAGASTDTQYF
>-|TRBD1|TRBJ1-1|TRBV19|14
TGTGCCAGTAGGGGACAGGGTAAGAACACTGAAGCTTTCTTT
CASRGQGKNTEAFF
>-|TRBD1|TRBJ2-5|TRBV28|14
TGTGCCAGCAGTCCGACGACAGGGGAAGAGACCCAGTACTTC
CASSPTTGEETQYF
>-|-|TRBJ1-1|TRBV19|13
TGTGCCAGTAGTACACAGGGTAACACTGAAGCTTTCTTT
CASSTQGNTEAFF
>-|-|TRBJ2-7|TRBV19|15
TGTGCCAGTAGTCAATCCCCGGACTTCTCCTACGAGCAGTACTTC
CASSQSPDFSYEQYF
>-|-|TRBJ1-5|TRBV10-3|15
TGTGCCATCAGTGAGGGGCGAACCGGCAATCAGCCCCAGCATTTT
CAISEGRTGNQPQHF
>many|TRBD1|TRBJ2-7|TRBV27|15
TGTGCCAGCAGGCGGACAGGGTTGAGCTCCTACGAGCAGTACTTC
CASRRTGLSSYEQYF
>-|-|TRBJ2-7|TRBV5-1|15
TGCGCCAGCAGCTTGGGGCAGAACCGGGTCTACGAGCAGTACTTC
CASSLGQNRVYEQYF
>-|-|TRBJ2-7|TRBV6-1|15
TGTGCCAGCAGTGAGTCCGGGCGGGTGGGCTACGAGCAGTACTTC
CASSESGRVGYEQYF
>-|TRBD1|TRBJ2-7|TRBV6-1|15
TGTGCCAGCAGTGAAGCGGGGACAGGGGCTTACGAGCAGTACTTC
CASSEAGTGAYEQYF
>-|TRBD1|TRBJ2-2|TRBV7-3|19
TGTGCCAGCAGCACCAACCGGGACAGGGGGCGCAGTATCGCCGGGGAGCTGTTTTTT
CASSTNRDRGRSIAGELFF
>-|TRBD1|TRBJ2-2|TRBV27|16
TGTGCCAGCAGTTTATCGTCTCTCACAGGGGCCGGGGAGCTGTTTTTT
CASSLSSLTGAGELFF
>few|TRBD2|TRBJ2-3|TRBV5-1|14
TGCGCCAGCAGCTTTCTAGCGGGAGAGGATACGCAGTATTTT
CASSFLAGEDTQYF
>-|-|TRBJ1-2|TRBV5-5|14
TGTGCCAGCAGCTTGGCCGGGTCGGGACGCGGCTACACCTTC
CASSLAGSGRGYTF
>once|TRBD2|TRBJ2-1|TRBV5-1|14
TGCGCCAGCAGCTTGGGTGGGAGGGCCTCTGAGCAGTTCTTC
CASSLGGRASEQFF
>-|TRBD1|TRBJ1-2|TRBV28|15
TGTGCCAGCAGCCCAGACAGGGGGCGAAGATATGGCTACACCTTC
CASSPDRGRRYGYTF
>-|TRBD1|TRBJ2-7|TRBV29-1|15
TGCAGCGTTCAAGAAGGGACAGGGAACGTCTACGAGCAGTACTTC
CSVQEGTGNVYEQYF
>-|-|TRBJ2-1|TRBV28|13
TGTGCCAGCAGTGGGGGTGGAAACAATGAGCAGTTCTTC
CASSGGGNNEQFF
>-|-|TRBJ2-2|TRBV6-1|15
TGTGCCAGCAGTGCCCGGGAGCAGAACACCGGGGAGCTGTTTTTT
CASSAREQNTGELFF
>-|TRBD1|TRBJ1-4|TRBV30|12
TGTGCCTGGGGAGACAGGGATGAAAAACTGTTTTTT
CAWGDRDEKLFF
>-|-|TRBJ1-3|TRBV18|15
TGTGCCAGCTCACCAGGGCAGGCCTCTGGAAACACCATATATTTT
CASSPGQASGNTIYF